This T cell receptor beta chain is from a study of blood T cell repertoires in COVID-19 (dated by TCRdb to 2019 to 2021). Turning to the overall study: Samples covering the acute and convalescent phases of COVID-19 were provided by collaborators in the United States, Italy and Spain. The samples were drawn from two sources: the first 160 participants of the ongoing ImmuneRACE study, and about 1,300 subjects contributed by 6 global collaborators. The sample metadata nearly always contained a de-identified subject ID, COVID-19 status, age in years and sex. The repertoires were released in a freely available public database intended as a resource for research on the immune response to SARS-CoV-2. Deeply sampled blood TCRbeta repertoires from subjects exposed to, actively infected with, or recovered from COVID-19 were included in the dataset. HLA class I and class II types, where available, came from metadata supplied by the sample provider rather than from assay-based typing. The material from the prospective study consisted of cDNA or gDNA derived from T cells, B-cell-depleted T cells, or PBMCs. The study at large found these results: The amount of clinical and demographic metadata varied by source and participant and was provided uncurated.

Deletion took 2 bases off V and 1 base off J, with a span of 8 bases between the germline ends. From cysteine to phenylalanine, the CDR3 is 14 amino acids long. Only CDR3 DNA is held: 42 bases, read in frame from base 1. From the germline V gene, CDR1 is MNHEY and CDR2 is SVGAGI. TCRbeta CDR3 regions were amplified from genomic DNA by means of the immunoSEQ Assay, a bias-controlled multiplex PCR. From the authors' description of their analysis: The number of nucleated cells in each sample was estimated from the amplification of reference gene primers within the assay. To quantify the absolute abundance of each unique TCRbeta CDR3 rearrangement, sequence reads were collapsed and filtered. Productive Simpson clonality was computed per sample as the square root of Simpson's diversity index over productive rearrangements. TCRdb carries this immuneACCESS record with in-frame sequences only. Its versions omit some clonotypes, under half of them owing to an unresolved V gene in the studies checked, with the rest unexplained. V and J calls and clone size are as listed in that table; D and trimming were resolved from the DNA. The sample profile shows around 190,000 clones; 85% to 90% of them were found once. Of the sample, about 4.4% is held by the ten largest clones.

Details on this clone: No antigen is known for it. No base quality values were provided; no much bigger clone lies one nucleotide off.

Whole blood was collected in K2EDTA tubes by collaborating institutions according to the institutions' own protocols. Collaborator samples were shipped for TCRbeta analysis as frozen whole blood, isolated PBMCs, or DNA extracted from either sample type. The receptor comes from a human donor in a cohort sampled during active COVID-19. This chain is built from TRBV6-5 and TRBJ1-1, with the D gene not confidently named. The specimen sequenced was peripheral blood. The DNA sequence is as follows: TGTGCCAGCAGTTACGAGGGTTGGAACACTGAAGCTTTCTTT. The encoded protein is CASSYEGWNTEAFF.